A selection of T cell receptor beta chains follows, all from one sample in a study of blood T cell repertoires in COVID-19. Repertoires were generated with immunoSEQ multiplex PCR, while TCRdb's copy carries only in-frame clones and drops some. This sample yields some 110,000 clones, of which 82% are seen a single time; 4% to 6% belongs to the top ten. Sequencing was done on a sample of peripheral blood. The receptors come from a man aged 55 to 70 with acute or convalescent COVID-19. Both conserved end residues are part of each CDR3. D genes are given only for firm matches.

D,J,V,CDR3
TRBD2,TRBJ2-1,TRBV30,CAWSKSGGALGSYNEQFF
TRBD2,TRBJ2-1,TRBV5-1,CASSFTSGRRSSYNEQFF
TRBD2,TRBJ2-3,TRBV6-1,CASSESGLAGGTDTQYF
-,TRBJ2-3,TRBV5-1,CASSLVDGGPDTQYF
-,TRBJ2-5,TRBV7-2,CASSPRHSSEETQYF
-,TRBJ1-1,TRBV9,CASSKQPGLEAFF
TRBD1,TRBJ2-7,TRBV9,CASSVWTGGEQYF
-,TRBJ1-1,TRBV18,CASCPQVFNTEAFF
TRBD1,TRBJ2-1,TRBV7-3,CASSPGGGNEQFF
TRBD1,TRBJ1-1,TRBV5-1,CASKGQGPMNTEAFF
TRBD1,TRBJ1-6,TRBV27,CASKQGASPLHF
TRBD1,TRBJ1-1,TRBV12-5,CASGLSVTGGGTEAFF
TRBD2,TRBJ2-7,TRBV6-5,CASSYSTSGTYEQYF
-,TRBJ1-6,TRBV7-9,CASSSSGGAVPLHF
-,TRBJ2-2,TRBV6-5,CASTTRRANTGELFF
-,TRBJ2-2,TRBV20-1,CSAPGGGELFF
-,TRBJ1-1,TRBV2,CASLRALANTEAFF
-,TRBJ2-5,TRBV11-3,CASSLVRGETQYF
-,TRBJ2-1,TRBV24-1,CATSDFRSSEQFF
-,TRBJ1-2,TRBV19,CASSIVGGESGGYTF
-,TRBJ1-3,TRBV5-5,CASSLRGNSGNTIYF
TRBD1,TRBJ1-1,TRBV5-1,CASSLGDRAGTEAFF